The text below deals with one T cell receptor (beta chain). Its antigen is unidentified. This entry belongs to a study of cytomegalovirus exposure and HLA in healthy donors. Whole-study findings and limits: An analysis done earlier found most TCR beta V segments productive about 87% or about 30% of the time. Clonal expansion, a later analysis showed, was greater in HLA-associated TCR beta chains than in equally common others. In a later analysis, a genetic analysis reported fewer productive-TCR N-insertions in an Asian-associated ancestry cluster than the cohort average.

The study ran its PCR with 60 Vbeta and 13 Jbeta primers. Produced via immunoSEQ multiplex PCR; TCRdb's table is partial and in-frame only. Among 250,000 to 350,000 clones listed, 86% were seen once. The CDR3 spans 20 residues. Looked up from germline, CDR1 is SGHDN and CDR2 is FVKESK. Trimming took 1 base from V and 2 from J; bases not matched to a gene: 13. The TCR was taken from a man aged 40-49 years in good health and CMV-seropositive. Sample: PBMCs. The chain uses TRBV14 and TRBJ2-1; 11 bases line up with TRBD2. The CDR3 DNA follows: TGTGCCAGCAGCCAAGGATATATCGCTAGCGGGAGGACGACCTACAATGAGCAGTTCTTC. Translation gives CASSQGYIASGRTTYNEQFF.